This T cell receptor (beta chain) was identified during a study of blood T cell repertoires in COVID-19. Study-level background: COVID-19 samples, acute and convalescent, were from the United States, Italy and Spain.

CDR3 length: 13 residues. V lost 6 bases to trimming and J lost 9 bases, with 15 bases between them. Germline loops: CDR1 ENHRY, CDR2 SYGVKD. Sequencing used immunoSEQ multiplex PCR; TCRdb keeps in-frame clones, though not all of them. The data contain approximately 140,000 clones, approximately 84% of them singletons. Source material: peripheral blood. The gene calls are TRBV10-3 and TRBJ2-1, with D perhaps TRBD2 (5 bases). This sequence originates from a woman of 80 years or more in a cohort sampled during active or convalescent COVID-19. This chain's CDR3 is CAIREALSVEQFF. The CDR3 region has the DNA TGTGCCATCAGGGAGGCTCTAAGTGTTGAGCAGTTCTTC.